These 26 T cell receptor beta chains were all obtained from the same sample, sequenced in a study of OX40 agonist ivuxolimab in advanced cancers. The repertoire was sequenced with immunoSEQ multiplex PCR; TCRdb's copy has only in-frame clones and lacks some. Of tens of thousands of clones listed, 81% are singletons. The material sequenced was CD4+ or CD8+ T cells sorted from blood, taken in a trial of the OX40 agonist ivuxolimab. The source of these receptors is an adult with an advanced solid tumor such as melanoma, head and neck, liver or kidney cancer.

This clone was seen a single time. The chain combines TRBV27 with TRBJ2-7; 8 bases align to TRBD1. Unmatched junction bases numbered 3, after V lost 3 bases and J lost 2 bases. There are 14 residues in the CDR3. Germline CDR1 MNHEY, CDR2 SMNVEV (reference sequence). The CDR3 sequence: CASSFDRGTYEQYF. DNA for the CDR3: TGTGCCAGCAGTTTCGACAGGGGAACCTACGAGCAGTACTTC.

The V and J genes are TRBV4-1 and TRBJ2-7, with D perhaps matching TRBD1 (5 bases). CDR1 MGHRA and CDR2 YSYEKL come from the germline V gene. The CDR3 consists of 14 residues. V lost 8 bases and J lost 2, with 16 bases in between. Here the CDR3 DNA reads TGCGCCAGCGGCGTACAGGACGGTCCCTACGAGCAGTACTTC. Translating gives CASGVQDGPYEQYF.

The table lists this clone with a few counts. The rearrangement uses TRBV30 and TRBJ1-2, with D maybe TRBD1 (5 bases). V lost 3 bases and J lost 2, with 7 bases in between. CDR3 length: 12 residues. Germline values: CDR1 GTSNPN, CDR2 SVGIG (reference sequence). The CDR3 nucleotides read TGTGCCTGGAGGCCAGGGAACTATGGCTACACCTTC. Translation gives CAWRPGNYGYTF.

The chain is built from TRBV6-5 and TRBJ2-5; D is undetermined. The V end was cut by 2 bases, the J end by 4 bases, with 8 bases between. CDR3 length: 13 amino acids. The germline gives CDR1 MNHEY, CDR2 SVGAGI. CDR3 in amino acids: CASSYQPGETQYF. The CDR3 nucleotides are TGTGCCAGCAGTTACCAACCCGGAGAGACCCAGTACTTC.

This clone has just a few counts. V and J are TRBV29-1 and TRBJ2-1; weak D call: TRBD2 (5 bases). The CDR3 length is 14 residues. The germline V and J ends were trimmed by 3 bases and 4 bases, with 13 bases remaining between them. CDR1 is SQVTM and CDR2 is ANQGSEA in the germline V gene. In nucleotides, the CDR3 is TGCAGCGTTGAGACTACCATATTATACAATGAGCAGTTCTTC. As protein: CSVETTILYNEQFF.

This chain joins TRBV6-6 and TRBJ2-3; D is ambiguous. Germline V gene lookup returns CDR1 MNHNY and CDR2 SVGAGI (reference sequence). V shed 2 bases and J shed 7 bases, with 10 bases lying between them. CDR3 length: 13 amino acids. The CDR3 loop is CASSYRVPNTQYF. The CDR3 nucleotides read TGTGCCAGCAGTTACCGGGTCCCAAATACGCAGTATTTT.

This clone was observed at least ten times. The rearrangement uses TRBV7-9 and TRBJ1-3, with a weak D call TRBD1 (5 bases). The CDR3 consists of 15 residues. Per germline, CDR1 SEHNR and CDR2 FQNEAQ (reference sequence). V was shortened by 4 bases and J by 1 base, with 11 bases between the two germline ends. The CDR3 DNA sequence: TGTGCCAGCAGCTCCCTGCAGGGATCTGGAAACACCATATATTTT. Translation: CASSSLQGSGNTIYF.

The CDR3 loop is CASSLGVAGGTVQETQYF. The CDR3 nucleotides read TGTGCCAGCAGCTTGGGAGTAGCGGGGGGCACGGTCCAAGAGACCCAGTACTTC. V is TRBV5-4 and J is TRBJ2-5; 10 bases map to TRBD2. In germline, CDR1 is SGHNT, CDR2 YYREEE (reference sequence). This CDR3 contains 18 residues. The V segment lost 0 bases and the J segment 1 base; nucleotides outside the gene matches: 9.

The gene calls are TRBV27 and TRBJ2-1; D may be TRBD1 (6 bases). Germline values: CDR1 MNHEY, CDR2 SMNVEV (reference sequence). The CDR3 is made up of 15 amino acids. Trimming stripped 3 bases from V and 3 bases from J, with 12 bases between. CDR3 DNA: TGTGCCAGCAGTTTCACAGGGTCGGTCTACAATGAGCAGTTCTTC. This translates into CASSFTGSVYNEQFF.

V usage is TRBV5-4 and J usage is TRBJ1-6; the D gene is possibly TRBD1 (5 bases). Trimming cost V 0 bases and J 3 bases, with 13 bases left between them. In germline, CDR1 is SGHNT, CDR2 YYREEE (reference sequence). This CDR3 comprises 17 residues. DNA of the CDR3: TGTGCCAGCAGCTTGGCCGGGGGTGGAGGCTATAATTCACCCCTCCACTTT. Translating gives CASSLAGGGGYNSPLHF.

This clone was seen a single time. The chain has TRBV5-1 and TRBJ2-2; TRBD2 aligns across 8 bases. V was clipped by 4 bases and J by 3 bases; unmatched bases: 11. The CDR3 loop spans 17 amino acids. Germline values: CDR1 SGHRS, CDR2 YFSETQ. As DNA, the CDR3 is TGCGCCAGCAGCCCCCGGGGGGGGGCGCAGGACACCGGGGAGCTGTTTTTT. It yields the protein CASSPRGGAQDTGELFF. The full variable domain, with the rest looked up from reference TRBV5-1 and TRBJ2-2, is KAGVTQTPRYLIKTRGQQVTLSCSPISGHRSVSWYQQTPGQGLQFLFEYFSETQRNKGNFPGRFSGRQFSNSRSEMNVSTLELGDSALYLCASSPRGGAQDTGELFFGEGSRLTVL.

This clone has just one count. The chain uses TRBV7-9 and TRBJ2-7; D possibly matches TRBD1 or TRBD2 (5 bases each). This CDR3 spans 13 amino acids. Germline V gives CDR1 SEHNR, CDR2 FQNEAQ (reference sequence). The V end lost 3 bases, the J end lost 3 bases, and 9 bases lay between the germline ends. The CDR3 sequence: CASSFPGRYEQYF. The DNA of the CDR3 is TGTGCCAGCAGCTTTCCGGGGCGCTACGAGCAGTACTTC.

The V call is TRBV7-7, the J call TRBJ2-5; 11 bases line up with TRBD2. This CDR3 is 16 amino acids long. Unmatched junction bases numbered 10, after V lost 5 bases and J lost 5 bases. From germline, CDR1 is SSHAT and CDR2 FNYEAQ (reference sequence). Here the CDR3 DNA reads TGTGCCAGCAGCCAAGGTGTCAGGACTAGCGGGGAGACCCAGTACTTC. This sequence encodes CASSQGVRTSGETQYF. Together with reference TRBV7-7 and TRBJ2-5, the CDR3 gives the full variable domain: GAGVSQSPRYKVTKRGQDVTLRCDPISSHATLYWYQQALGQGPEFLTYFNYEAQPDKSGLPSDRFSAERPEGSISTLTIQRTEQRDSAMYRCASSQGVRTSGETQYFGPGTRLLVL.

This clone was observed a few times. V and J are TRBV2 and TRBJ1-3, with no clear D. With 3 bases removed from V and 3 bases from J, the gap between germline ends came to 12 bases. CDR1 and CDR2 from the germline V gene are SNHLY and FYNNEI. The CDR3 is made up of 15 amino acids. The CDR3 sequence is CASSDISGYGNTIYF. CDR3 coding DNA: TGTGCCAGCAGTGATATTTCAGGCTATGGAAACACCATATATTTT.

This chain joins TRBV5-8 and TRBJ1-6; 10 bases match TRBD1. Germline V lookup: CDR1 SGHTS, CDR2 YDEGEE. The CDR3 is 15 amino acids. The V and J ends lost 4 bases and 6 bases, in that order; junction bases with no gene match: 4. The CDR3 sequence is CASSPRDRGNSPLHF. CDR3 in DNA: TGTGCCAGCAGCCCCCGGGACAGGGGTAATTCACCCCTCCACTTT.

V is TRBV9 and J is TRBJ1-5; D is perhaps TRBD1 (5 bases). Trimming pared 2 bases from V and 6 bases from J, leaving 9 bases between. The CDR3 has 13 residues. Germline V gene lookup returns CDR1 SGDLS and CDR2 YYNGEE. The CDR3 loop is CASSVGGSQPQHF. CDR3 bases: TGTGCCAGCAGCGTTGGGGGGAGTCAGCCCCAGCATTTT.

CDR3 sequence reads: CASSPDGRVESPLHF. The CDR3 bases are TGCGCCAGCAGCCCTGATGGCAGGGTAGAATCACCCCTCCACTTT. The chain links TRBV4-1 to TRBJ1-6, with TRBD1 as a possible D gene (5 bases). The CDR3 length is 15 residues. V shed 4 bases and J shed 10 bases, with 17 bases lying between them. Germline V CDR1 and CDR2: MGHRA, YSYEKL.

The V call is TRBV11-1, the J call TRBJ2-4, with 8 bases identical to TRBD1. CDR1 and CDR2 from the germline V gene are SGHAT and FQDESV (reference sequence). Trimming took 5 bases from V and 9 from J; bases not matched to a gene: 9. This CDR3 region has 14 residues. This chain's CDR3 is CASSDRQGTGIQYF. CDR3 coding DNA: TGTGCCAGCAGCGACCGACAGGGGACGGGCATTCAGTACTTC. Together with reference TRBV11-1 and TRBJ2-4, the CDR3 gives the full variable domain: EAEVAQSPRYKITEKSQAVAFWCDPISGHATLYWYRQILGQGPELLVQFQDESVVDDSQLPKDRFSAERLKGVDSTLKIQPAELGDSAMYLCASSDRQGTGIQYFGAGTRLSVL.

The J gene is TRBJ2-1, the V gene TRBV9; 12 nucleotides agree with TRBD2. Germline CDR1 reads SGDLS; CDR2 reads YYNGEE. The CDR3 loop spans 16 amino acids. V dropped 3 bases and J dropped 8; count of bases not matched to a gene: 9. The chain's CDR3 is CASSGPGLAGFHEQFF. In DNA form, the CDR3 reads TGTGCCAGCAGCGGACCGGGACTAGCGGGTTTCCATGAGCAGTTCTTC.

The chain couples TRBV18 to TRBJ2-3; D is possibly TRBD1 (6 bases). The germline V and J ends were trimmed by 1 base and 4 bases, with 9 bases remaining between them. Germline V gene lookup returns CDR1 KGHSH and CDR2 LQKENI. This CDR3 contains 14 residues. The CDR3 here is CASSPRQDADTQYF. In DNA form, the CDR3 reads TGTGCCAGCTCACCACGACAGGATGCAGATACGCAGTATTTT.

The V gene is TRBV11-3, the J gene TRBJ1-2; no firm D call. Germline loops: CDR1 SGHNT, CDR2 YENEEA. The CDR3 contains 15 residues. Deletions cut 3 bases from V and 3 bases from J, with 14 bases between. This chain's CDR3 is CASSFGPPSDYGYTF. As DNA, the CDR3 is TGTGCCAGCAGCTTTGGGCCCCCGTCGGACTATGGCTACACCTTC.

The CDR3 DNA reads TGTGCCAGCAGCTTGGTTCCTAATGAAAAACTGTTTTTT. Protein product: CASSLVPNEKLFF. The genes are TRBV5-4 and TRBJ1-4; D call uncertain. This CDR3 is 13 amino acids long. Per the germline V gene, CDR1 is SGHNT and CDR2 is YYREEE (reference sequence). V was trimmed by 0 bases and J by 3 bases, leaving 3 bases between them.

The CDR3 here is CASSSEGISGNTIYF. The DNA for the CDR3 is TGCGCCAGCAGCTCCGAGGGCATTTCTGGAAACACCATATATTTT. V and J are TRBV5-1 and TRBJ1-3; D not resolved. The CDR3 is 15 amino acids. The V gene's germline CDR1 is SGHRS and CDR2 YFSETQ. Trimming removed 3 bases from V and 1 base from J, with 11 bases in between.

The chain is built from TRBV5-1 and TRBJ2-7; 10 nucleotides match TRBD1. This CDR3 spans 15 amino acids. Germline lookup yields CDR1 SGHRS and CDR2 YFSETQ. The trim removed 4 bases at V and 5 bases at J, leaving 9 bases unmatched. CDR3 residues: CASSTTRTGGDEQYF. The CDR3 coding sequence is TGCGCCAGCAGCACAACACGGACAGGGGGTGACGAGCAGTACTTC.

The V call is TRBV13, the J call TRBJ1-1; 8 bases agree with TRBD1. The junction had 6 bases not matched to a gene; V was cut back by 4 bases and J by 5 bases. This CDR3 spans 14 amino acids. The germline V gene encodes CDR1 PRHDT and CDR2 FYEKMQ (reference sequence). The CDR3 nucleotides are TGTGCCAGCAGCTCGACAGGGGAGGTGACTGAAGCTTTCTTT. It encodes CASSSTGEVTEAFF.

The chain carries TRBV30 and TRBJ2-7; 8 bases agree with TRBD2. The CDR3 has 16 amino acids. CDR1 is GTSNPN, CDR2 SVGIG, per germline (reference sequence). Germline trimming cut 0 bases from V and 2 bases from J; bases unmatched to any gene: 9. The CDR3 loop reads CAWSVPSLAGTYEQYF. The CDR3 DNA sequence: TGTGCCTGGAGTGTACCCTCTCTAGCGGGTACCTACGAGCAGTACTTC.